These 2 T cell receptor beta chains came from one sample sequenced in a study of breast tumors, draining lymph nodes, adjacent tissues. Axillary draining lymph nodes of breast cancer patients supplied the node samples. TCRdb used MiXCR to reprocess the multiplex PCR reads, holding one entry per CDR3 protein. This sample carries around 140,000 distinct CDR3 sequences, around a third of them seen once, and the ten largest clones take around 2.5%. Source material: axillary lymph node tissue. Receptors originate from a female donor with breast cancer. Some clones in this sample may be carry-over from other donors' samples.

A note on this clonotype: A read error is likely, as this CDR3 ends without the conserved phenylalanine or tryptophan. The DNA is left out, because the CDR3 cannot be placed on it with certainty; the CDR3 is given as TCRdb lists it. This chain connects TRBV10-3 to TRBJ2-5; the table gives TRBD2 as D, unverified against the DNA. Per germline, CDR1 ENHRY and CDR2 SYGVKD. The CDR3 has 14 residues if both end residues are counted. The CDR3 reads CAISRGEGWETQCL.

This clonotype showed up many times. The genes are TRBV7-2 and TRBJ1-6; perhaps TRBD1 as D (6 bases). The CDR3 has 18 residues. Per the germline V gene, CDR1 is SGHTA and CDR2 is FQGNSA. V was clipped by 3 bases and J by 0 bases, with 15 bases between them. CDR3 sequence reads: CASSFRGHAFSYNSPLHF. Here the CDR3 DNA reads TGTGCCAGCAGCTTTCGGGGGCATGCCTTCTCCTATAATTCACCCCTCCACTTT.